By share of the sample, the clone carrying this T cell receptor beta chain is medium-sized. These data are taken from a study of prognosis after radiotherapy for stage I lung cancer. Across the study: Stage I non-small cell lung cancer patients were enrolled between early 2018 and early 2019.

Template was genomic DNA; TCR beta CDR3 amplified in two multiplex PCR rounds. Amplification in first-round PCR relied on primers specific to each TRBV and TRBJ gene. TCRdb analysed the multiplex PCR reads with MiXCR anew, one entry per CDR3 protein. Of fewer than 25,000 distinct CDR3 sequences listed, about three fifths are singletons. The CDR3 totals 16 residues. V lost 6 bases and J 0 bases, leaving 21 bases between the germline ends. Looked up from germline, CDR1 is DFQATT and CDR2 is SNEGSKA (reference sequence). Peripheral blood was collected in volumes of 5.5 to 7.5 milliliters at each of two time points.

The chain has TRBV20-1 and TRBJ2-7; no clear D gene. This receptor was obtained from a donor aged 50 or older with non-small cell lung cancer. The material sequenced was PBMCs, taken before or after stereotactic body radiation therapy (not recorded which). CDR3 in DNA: TGCAGTGCCCCAGAGAGTTACTCCCCCAGCTCCTACGAGCAGTACTTC. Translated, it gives CSAPESYSPSSYEQYF.